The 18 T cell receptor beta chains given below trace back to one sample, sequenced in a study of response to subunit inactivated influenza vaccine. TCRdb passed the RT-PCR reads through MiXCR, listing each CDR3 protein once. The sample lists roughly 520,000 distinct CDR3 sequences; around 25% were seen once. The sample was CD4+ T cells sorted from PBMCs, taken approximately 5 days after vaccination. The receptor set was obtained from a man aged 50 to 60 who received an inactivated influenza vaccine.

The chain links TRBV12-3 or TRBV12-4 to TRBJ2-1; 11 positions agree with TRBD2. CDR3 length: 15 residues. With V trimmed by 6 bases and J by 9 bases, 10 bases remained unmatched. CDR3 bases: TGTGCCAGCAGCCTTAGCGGGGGGGCTGGCCGTGAGCAGTTCTTC. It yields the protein CASSLSGGAGREQFF.

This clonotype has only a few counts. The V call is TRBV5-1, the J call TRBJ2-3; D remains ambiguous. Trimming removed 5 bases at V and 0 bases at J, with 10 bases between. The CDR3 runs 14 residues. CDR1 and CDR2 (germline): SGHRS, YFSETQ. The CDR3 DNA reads TGCGCCAGCAGAGTGGGGATAAGCACAGATACGCAGTATTTT. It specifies CASRVGISTDTQYF. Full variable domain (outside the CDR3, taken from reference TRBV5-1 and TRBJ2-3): KAGVTQTPRYLIKTRGQQVTLSCSPISGHRSVSWYQQTPGQGLQFLFEYFSETQRNKGNFPGRFSGRQFSNSRSEMNVSTLELGDSALYLCASRVGISTDTQYFGPGTRLTVL.

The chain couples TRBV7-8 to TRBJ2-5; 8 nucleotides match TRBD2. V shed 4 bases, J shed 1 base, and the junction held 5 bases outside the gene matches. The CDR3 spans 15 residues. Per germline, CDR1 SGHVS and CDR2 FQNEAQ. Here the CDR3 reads CASSSTGGIQETQYF. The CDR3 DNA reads TGTGCCAGCAGCTCAACGGGGGGGATCCAAGAGACCCAGTACTTC.

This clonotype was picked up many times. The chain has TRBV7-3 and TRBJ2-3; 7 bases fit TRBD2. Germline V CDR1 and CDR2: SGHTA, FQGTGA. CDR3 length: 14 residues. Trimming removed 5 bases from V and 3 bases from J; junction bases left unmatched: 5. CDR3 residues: CASSEGTNTDTQYF. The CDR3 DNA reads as TGTGCCAGCAGCGAGGGGACTAATACAGATACGCAGTATTTT.

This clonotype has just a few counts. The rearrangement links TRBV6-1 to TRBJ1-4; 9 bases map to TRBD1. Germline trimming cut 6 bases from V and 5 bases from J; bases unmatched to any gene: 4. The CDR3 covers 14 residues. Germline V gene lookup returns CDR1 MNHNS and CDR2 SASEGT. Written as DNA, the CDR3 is TGTGCCAGCAGGCAAACAGGGGGCAATGAAAAACTGTTTTTT. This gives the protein CASRQTGGNEKLFF.

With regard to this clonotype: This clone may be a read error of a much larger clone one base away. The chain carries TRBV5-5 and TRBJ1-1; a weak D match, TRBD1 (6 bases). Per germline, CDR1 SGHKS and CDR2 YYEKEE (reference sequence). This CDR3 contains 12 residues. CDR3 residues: CASSFGGTEALF. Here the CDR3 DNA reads TGTGCCAGCAGCTTCGGGGGCACTGAAGCTTTATTT. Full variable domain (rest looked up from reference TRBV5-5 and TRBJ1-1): DAGVTQSPTHLIKTRGQQVTLRCSPISGHKSVSWYQQVLGQGPQFIFQYYEKEERGRGNFPDRFSARQFPNYSSELNVNALLLGDSALYLCASSFGGTEALFGQGTRLTVV.

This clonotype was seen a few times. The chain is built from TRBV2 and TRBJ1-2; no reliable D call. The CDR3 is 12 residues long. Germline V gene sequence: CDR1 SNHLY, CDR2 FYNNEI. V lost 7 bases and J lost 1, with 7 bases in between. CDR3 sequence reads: CASIRFNYGYTF. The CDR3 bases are TGTGCCAGCATCCGATTTAACTATGGCTACACCTTC.

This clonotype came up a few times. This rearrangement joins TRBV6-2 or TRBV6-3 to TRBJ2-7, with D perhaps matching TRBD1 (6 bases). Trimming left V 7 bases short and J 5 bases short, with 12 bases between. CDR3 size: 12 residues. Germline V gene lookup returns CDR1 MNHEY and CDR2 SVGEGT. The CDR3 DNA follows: TGTGCCAGCAACTACAGGGCCAACGAGCAGTACTTC. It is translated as CASNYRANEQYF.

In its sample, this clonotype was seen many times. CDR3 residues: CASSFRGAETQYF. DNA for the CDR3: TGTGCCAGCAGCTTTAGGGGAGCAGAGACCCAGTACTTC. This chain connects TRBV12-3 or TRBV12-4 to TRBJ2-5; tentatively, D is TRBD1 or TRBD2 (5 bases each). The V gene lost 6 bases and the J gene lost 4 bases, with 12 bases spanning the gap. This CDR3 is 13 amino acids long.

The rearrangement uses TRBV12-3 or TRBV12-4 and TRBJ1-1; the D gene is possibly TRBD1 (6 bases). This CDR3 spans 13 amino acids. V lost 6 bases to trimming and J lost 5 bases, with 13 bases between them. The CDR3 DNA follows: TGTGCCAGCAGCGCAGGGGAGGTTACTGAAGCTTTCTTT. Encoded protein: CASSAGEVTEAFF.

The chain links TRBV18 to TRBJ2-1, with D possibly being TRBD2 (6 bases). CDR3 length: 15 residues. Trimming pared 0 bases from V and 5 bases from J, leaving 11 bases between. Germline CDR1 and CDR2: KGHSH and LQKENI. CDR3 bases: TGTGCCAGCTCACCACCGAACAGGAGGGACAATGAGCAGTTCTTC. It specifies CASSPPNRRDNEQFF.

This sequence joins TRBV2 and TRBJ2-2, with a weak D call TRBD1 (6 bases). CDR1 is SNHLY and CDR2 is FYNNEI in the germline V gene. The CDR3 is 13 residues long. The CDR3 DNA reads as TGTGGAGGGGGACGTCCGAACACCGGGGAGCTGTTTTTT. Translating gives CGGGRPNTGELFF.

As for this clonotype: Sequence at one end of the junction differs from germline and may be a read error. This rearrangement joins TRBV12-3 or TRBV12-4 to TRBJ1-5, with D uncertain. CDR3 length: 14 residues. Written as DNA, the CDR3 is TGTGCCAGCAGTATAGCAGTTAGCAATCAGCCCCAGCATTTT. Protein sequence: CASSIAVSNQPQHF.

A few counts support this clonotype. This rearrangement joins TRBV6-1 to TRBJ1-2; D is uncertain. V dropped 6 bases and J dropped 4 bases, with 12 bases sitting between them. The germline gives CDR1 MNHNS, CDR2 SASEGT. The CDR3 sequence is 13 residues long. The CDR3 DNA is TGTGCCAGCAGCCGTGGCACGATCTATGGCTACACCTTC. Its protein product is CASSRGTIYGYTF.

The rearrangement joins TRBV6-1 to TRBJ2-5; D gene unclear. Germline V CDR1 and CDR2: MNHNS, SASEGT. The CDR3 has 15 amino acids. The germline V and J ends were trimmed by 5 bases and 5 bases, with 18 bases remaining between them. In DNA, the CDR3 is TGTGCCAGCAGTCCCCCAGGCCCCTTGAGGGAGACCCAGTACTTC. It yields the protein CASSPPGPLRETQYF.

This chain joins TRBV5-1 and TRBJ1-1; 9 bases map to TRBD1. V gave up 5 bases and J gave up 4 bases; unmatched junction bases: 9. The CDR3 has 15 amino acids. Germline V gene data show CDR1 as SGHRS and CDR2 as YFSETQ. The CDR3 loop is CASSSAGTGTTEAFF. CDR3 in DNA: TGCGCCAGCAGTTCTGCCGGGACAGGGACCACTGAAGCTTTCTTT.

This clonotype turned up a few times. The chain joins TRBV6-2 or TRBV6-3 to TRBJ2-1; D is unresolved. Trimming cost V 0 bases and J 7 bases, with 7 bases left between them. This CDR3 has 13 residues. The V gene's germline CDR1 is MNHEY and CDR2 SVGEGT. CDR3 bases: TGTGCCAGCAGTTACTCAGGTCGAAATGAGCAGTTCTTC. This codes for CASSYSGRNEQFF.

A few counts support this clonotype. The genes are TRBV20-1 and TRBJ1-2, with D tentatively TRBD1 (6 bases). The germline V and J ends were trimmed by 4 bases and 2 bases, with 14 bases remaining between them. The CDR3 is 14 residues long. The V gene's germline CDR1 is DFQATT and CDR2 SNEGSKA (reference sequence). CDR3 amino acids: CSATPPRGNYGYTF. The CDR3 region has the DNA TGCAGTGCTACTCCCCCCAGGGGCAACTATGGCTACACCTTC.